One sample yielded the 18 T cell receptor beta chains listed below, sequenced in a study of early stage breast cancer tumors. Libraries were prepared by immunoSEQ multiplex PCR; TCRdb keeps only in-frame clonotypes and omits some of them. Counted here are about 21,000 clones, about 70% occurring once; the ten biggest clones make up about 30%. The material sequenced was blood. Receptor source: a person between 55 and 69 years old with breast cancer.

The gene calls are TRBV7-2 and TRBJ2-2; 8 nucleotides match TRBD1. The trim removed 5 bases at V and 8 bases at J, leaving 13 bases unmatched. The CDR3 is made up of 16 amino acids. CDR1 and CDR2 (germline): SGHTA, FQGNSA. Here the CDR3 DNA reads TGTGCCAGCAGCGCTACAGGGGGGCTCGGACCGGGGGAGCTGTTTTTT. This codes for CASSATGGLGPGELFF.

The genes are TRBV21-1 and TRBJ1-1. TRBV21-1 is shown as a pseudogene. The CDR3 totals 16 residues. The CDR3 loop is CASSKGPAGENTEAFF. CDR3 bases: TGTGCCAGCAGCAAAGGGCCGGCAGGAGAGAACACTGAAGCTTTCTTT.

The chain links TRBV2 to TRBJ2-7; D possibly matches TRBD1 or TRBD2 (6 bases each). CDR3 length: 13 residues. Germline CDR1 SNHLY, CDR2 FYNNEI. V lost 2 bases, J lost 6 bases, and 11 bases lay in between. CDR3 in amino acids: CASSEPGASEQYF. CDR3 coding DNA: TGTGCCAGCAGTGAACCGGGGGCGAGCGAGCAGTACTTC.

V gene TRBV30 combines with J gene TRBJ2-3; 11 nucleotides align to TRBD2. Germline V gives CDR1 GTSNPN, CDR2 SVGIG (reference sequence). The CDR3 is 21 amino acids. The V and J ends lost 0 bases and 2 bases, in that order; junction bases with no gene match: 19. The CDR3 bases are TGTGCCTGGAGTGTAGTTATGACTAGCGGGACCACGACTAGATTCACAGATACGCAGTATTTT. Translated: CAWSVVMTSGTTTRFTDTQYF.

This chain links TRBV4-1 with TRBJ2-6, with TRBD2 as a possible D gene (6 bases). Per germline, CDR1 MGHRA and CDR2 YSYEKL. V was trimmed by 6 bases and J by 4 bases, leaving 19 bases between them. The CDR3 covers 17 residues. As DNA, the CDR3 is TGCGCCAGCAGTCGATCTGACCGGGACTGGGGGGCCAACGTCCTGACTTTC. Translated: CASSRSDRDWGANVLTF.

This clone was recorded only once. The chain combines TRBV5-1 with TRBJ1-3; D remains unclear. Trimming took off 0 bases at V and 3 bases at J, with 7 bases between the two ends. Germline CDR1 and CDR2: SGHRS and YFSETQ. The CDR3 runs 14 residues. CDR3 sequence: CASSLDWGGNTIYF. The CDR3 DNA is TGCGCCAGCAGCTTGGATTGGGGTGGAAACACCATATATTTT.

J is TRBJ2-1 and V is TRBV6-1; possible D gene TRBD1, 6 bases. The V gene lost 6 bases and the J gene lost 3 bases, with 15 bases spanning the gap. The CDR3 covers 15 residues. In germline, CDR1 is MNHNS, CDR2 SASEGT. CDR3 amino acids: CASRWTQDSYNEQFF. In nucleotides, the CDR3 is TGTGCCAGCAGATGGACCCAGGACAGCTACAATGAGCAGTTCTTC.

The chain uses TRBV4-1 and TRBJ1-1, with D unclear. The CDR3 consists of 14 residues. Trimming pared 8 bases from V and 1 base from J, leaving 14 bases between. Germline V gene sequence: CDR1 MGHRA, CDR2 YSYEKL. The CDR3 bases are TGCGCCAGCGGGGATGTCGGATGGAACACTGAAGCTTTCTTT. Translation gives CASGDVGWNTEAFF.

J is TRBJ2-1 and V is TRBV6-1, with 10 positions matching TRBD2. This CDR3 contains 14 residues. The V gene end was trimmed by 5 bases and the J gene end by 10 bases; junction bases not matched to a gene: 8. Germline CDR1 reads MNHNS; CDR2 reads SASEGT. Here the CDR3 DNA reads TGTGCCAGCAGTATAAGCGGGGGGGCCGGAGAGCAGTTCTTC. It translates to CASSISGGAGEQFF.

The chain combines TRBV28 with TRBJ2-7; D gene uncertain. CDR3 length equals 15 residues. Trimming took off 7 bases at V and 1 base at J, with 17 bases between the two ends. Germline values: CDR1 MDHEN, CDR2 SYDVKM. The CDR3, as DNA: TGTGCCAGCACCTACGCCGGGCGGACGTCCTACGAGCAGTACTTC. As protein: CASTYAGRTSYEQYF.

The chain combines TRBV4-1 with TRBJ2-3; D may match TRBD1 or TRBD2 (5 bases each). Germline V gene lookup returns CDR1 MGHRA and CDR2 YSYEKL. The CDR3 is 14 amino acids. V was cut by 4 bases and J by 2 bases, with 10 bases left in between. This chain's CDR3 is CASSRDGATDTQYF. The DNA for the CDR3 is TGCGCCAGCAGCCGGGACGGAGCCACAGATACGCAGTATTTT.

The chain joins TRBV9 to TRBJ2-3; D perhaps matches TRBD2 (7 bases). V shed 0 bases and J shed 2 bases, with 10 bases lying between them. CDR3 length equals 15 residues. CDR1 and CDR2 (germline): SGDLS, YYNGEE. The DNA for the CDR3 is TGTGCCAGCAGCGTAGCGGGGGGCCTCACAGATACGCAGTATTTT. Its protein is CASSVAGGLTDTQYF. Complete variable domain (other parts from reference TRBV9 and TRBJ2-3): DSGVTQTPKHLITATGQRVTLRCSPRSGDLSVYWYQQSLDQGLQFLIQYYNGEERAKGNILERFSAQQFPDLHSELNLSSLELGDSALYFCASSVAGGLTDTQYFGPGTRLTVL.

The chain carries TRBV5-1 and TRBJ1-1, with D maybe TRBD1 (5 bases). V gave up 0 bases and J gave up 1 base, with 7 bases separating them. Germline V gene lookup returns CDR1 SGHRS and CDR2 YFSETQ. The CDR3 runs 14 residues. CDR3 in DNA: TGCGCCAGCAGCTTGGGCGACAGGAACACTGAAGCTTTCTTT. Protein: CASSLGDRNTEAFF.

The V call is TRBV29-1, the J call TRBJ2-1, with D tentatively TRBD2 (6 bases). V lost 3 bases to trimming and J lost 7 bases, with 10 bases between them. Germline CDR1 is SQVTM and CDR2 is ANQGSEA. There are 12 residues in the CDR3. The CDR3 bases are TGCAGCGTTGATCGGGGGTGGAATGAGCAGTTCTTC. Translated: CSVDRGWNEQFF.

The rearrangement links TRBV19 to TRBJ1-5, with D unresolved. Germline assignment: CDR1 LNHDA and CDR2 SQIVND (reference sequence). The CDR3 runs 14 residues. The ends were cut back, 3 bases at V and 7 bases at J, with 13 bases in the middle. CDR3 protein: CASSISLVGQPQHF. The CDR3 region has the DNA TGTGCCAGTAGTATCTCGCTTGTGGGGCAGCCCCAGCATTTT.

The count of this clone is one. The genes are TRBV5-4 and TRBJ1-2, with D hard to call. The CDR3 length is 13 residues. The germline V and J ends were trimmed by 0 bases and 4 bases, with 7 bases remaining between them. Looked up from germline, CDR1 is SGHNT and CDR2 is YYREEE (reference sequence). CDR3 region: CASSLGWGYGYTF. The CDR3 nucleotides read TGTGCCAGCAGCTTGGGTTGGGGCTATGGCTACACCTTC.

This clone was counted a few times. This CDR3 is also generated by other DNA sequences in the sample. V is TRBV30 and J is TRBJ2-7; the D gene is possibly TRBD1 (5 bases). Germline-derived CDR1 and CDR2 are GTSNPN and SVGIG (reference sequence). Trimming took 5 bases from V and 2 from J, leaving 7 bases between them. This CDR3 has 11 amino acids. CDR3 amino acids: CAWGQAYEQYF. CDR3 DNA: TGTGCCTGGGGACAAGCCTACGAGCAGTACTTC.

The chain is built from TRBV7-9 and TRBJ2-1, with 14 bases lining up with TRBD2. The CDR3 has 18 residues. The V segment lost 3 bases and the J segment 7 bases; nucleotides outside the gene matches: 11. Germline loops: CDR1 SEHNR, CDR2 FQNEAQ (reference sequence). CDR3 amino acids: CASSLYLGLAGAGNEQFF. The CDR3 bases are TGTGCCAGCAGCTTGTACCTGGGACTAGCGGGAGCGGGGAATGAGCAGTTCTTC.